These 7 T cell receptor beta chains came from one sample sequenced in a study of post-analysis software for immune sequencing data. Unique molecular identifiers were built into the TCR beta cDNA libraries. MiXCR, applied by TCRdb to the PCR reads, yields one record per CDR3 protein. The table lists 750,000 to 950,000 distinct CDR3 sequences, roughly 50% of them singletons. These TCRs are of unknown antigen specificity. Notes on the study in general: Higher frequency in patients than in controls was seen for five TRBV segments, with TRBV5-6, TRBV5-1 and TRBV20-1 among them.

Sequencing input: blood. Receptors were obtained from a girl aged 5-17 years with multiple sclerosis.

The DNA of the CDR3 is TGCAGCGGCGGCCAAGGGTCCAAAAACATTCAGTACTTC. This codes for CSGGQGSKNIQYF. The chain combines TRBV29-1 with TRBJ2-4; no clear D. Germline V gives CDR1 SQVTM, CDR2 ANQGSEA. CDR3 length: 13 residues. The V end was cut by 7 bases, the J end by 2 bases, with 12 bases between.

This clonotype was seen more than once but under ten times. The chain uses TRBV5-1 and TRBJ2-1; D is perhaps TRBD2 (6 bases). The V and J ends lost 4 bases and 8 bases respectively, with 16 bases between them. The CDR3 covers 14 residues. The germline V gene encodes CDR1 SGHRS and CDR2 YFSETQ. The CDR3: CASSVRDFPHEQFF. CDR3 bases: TGCGCCAGCAGCGTCCGGGACTTCCCCCATGAGCAGTTCTTC. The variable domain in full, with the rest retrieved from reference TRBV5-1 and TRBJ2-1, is KAGVTQTPRYLIKTRGQQVTLSCSPISGHRSVSWYQQTPGQGLQFLFEYFSETQRNKGNFPGRFSGRQFSNSRSEMNVSTLELGDSALYLCASSVRDFPHEQFFGPGTRLTVL.

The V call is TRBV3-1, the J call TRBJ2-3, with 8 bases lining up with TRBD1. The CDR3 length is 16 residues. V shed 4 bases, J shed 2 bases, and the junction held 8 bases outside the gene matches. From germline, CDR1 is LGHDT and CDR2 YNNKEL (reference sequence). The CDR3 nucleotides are TGTGCCAGCAGCCTCGGACAGGGCCACAACACAGATACGCAGTATTTT. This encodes CASSLGQGHNTDTQYF.

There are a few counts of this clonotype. The CDR3 here is CSASGLAGGPSYNEQFF. The CDR3 region has the DNA TGCAGTGCTAGCGGACTAGCGGGAGGGCCTTCCTACAATGAGCAGTTCTTC. This chain connects TRBV20-1 to TRBJ2-1; 15 nucleotides line up with TRBD2. This CDR3 has 17 residues. Per germline, CDR1 DFQATT and CDR2 SNEGSKA (reference sequence). After removal of 3 bases from V and 1 base from J, the junction contained 4 bases not matched to a gene.

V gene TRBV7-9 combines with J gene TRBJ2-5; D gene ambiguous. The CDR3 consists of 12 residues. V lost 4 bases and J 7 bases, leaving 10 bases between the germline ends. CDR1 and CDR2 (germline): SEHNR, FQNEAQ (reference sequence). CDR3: CASSSVKGTQYF. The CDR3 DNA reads TGTGCCAGCAGCTCCGTTAAGGGGACCCAGTACTTC.

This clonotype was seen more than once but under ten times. Written as DNA, the CDR3 is TGTGCCAGCCGGTCTTCACCCCTCCACTTT. This encodes CASRSSPLHF. The chain uses TRBV10-3 and TRBJ1-6; D not resolved. The length of the CDR3 is 10 residues. V lost 10 bases and J 9 bases, leaving 7 bases between the germline ends. Germline loops: CDR1 ENHRY, CDR2 SYGVKD.

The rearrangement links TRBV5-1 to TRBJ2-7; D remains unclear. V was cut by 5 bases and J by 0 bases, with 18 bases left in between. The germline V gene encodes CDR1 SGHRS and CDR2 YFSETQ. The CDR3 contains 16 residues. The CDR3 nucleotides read TGCGCCAGCAGTCCCCGGAGTTTACCGAGCTCCTACGAGCAGTACTTC. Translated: CASSPRSLPSSYEQYF.